Listed below are T cell receptor beta chains from one sample, sequenced in a study of cytomegalovirus exposure and HLA in healthy donors. Assay: immunoSEQ multiplex PCR; the TCRdb copy retains only in-frame clones and omits some. Counted here are 90,000 to 130,000 clones, roughly 73% occurring once; the ten biggest clones make up approximately 0.9%. The sample consisted of PBMCs. The source is a woman aged 25-40 years in good health and CMV-seronegative. Both conserved end residues are part of each CDR3. Fields, in order: V gene, J gene, clone size, CDR3 length, D gene, CDR3 protein, CDR3 DNA. The D gene is left open where the match is weak. Size values are once, few and many counts, or a class for expanded clones, and some rows have none.

V: TRBV6-6; J: TRBJ2-1; size: .; length: 14; D: TRBD1; CDR3: CASKTGGTYNEQFF; DNA: TGTGCCAGCAAGACAGGGGGTACGTACAATGAGCAGTTCTTC
V: TRBV29-1; J: TRBJ1-1; size: few; length: 12; D: .; CDR3: CSVRQMNTEAFF; DNA: TGCAGCGTACGACAGATGAACACTGAAGCTTTCTTT
V: TRBV6-1; J: TRBJ2-3; size: .; length: 15; D: .; CDR3: CASSEMGQATDTQYF; DNA: TGTGCCAGCAGTGAAATGGGCCAGGCCACAGATACGCAGTATTTT
V: TRBV6-6; J: TRBJ2-2; size: .; length: 13; D: .; CDR3: CASIGGNTGELFF; DNA: TGTGCCAGCATCGGGGGGAACACCGGGGAGCTGTTTTTT
V: TRBV27; J: TRBJ2-7; size: .; length: 15; D: .; CDR3: CASSLLGSPSYEQYF; DNA: TGTGCCAGCAGTTTACTAGGTTCCCCCTCCTACGAGCAGTACTTC
V: TRBV5-1; J: TRBJ2-3; size: .; length: 17; D: TRBD2; CDR3: CASSLVGLAGGTDTQYF; DNA: TGCGCCAGCAGCTTGGTAGGTCTAGCGGGAGGCACAGATACGCAGTATTTT
V: TRBV5-6; J: TRBJ2-1; size: .; length: 11; D: .; CDR3: CASSFNNEQFF; DNA: TGTGCCAGCAGCTTCAATAATGAGCAGTTCTTC
V: TRBV28; J: TRBJ2-1; size: .; length: 15; D: TRBD2; CDR3: CASSFNPSIAGQQFF; DNA: TGTGCCAGCAGTTTCAACCCTTCTATAGCGGGACAGCAGTTCTTC
V: TRBV25-1; J: TRBJ2-1; size: .; length: 8; D: .; CDR3: CASGEQFF; DNA: TGTGCGTCCGGGGAGCAGTTCTTC
V: TRBV13; J: TRBJ1-2; size: .; length: 15; D: .; CDR3: CASSLKLGGREGYTF; DNA: TGTGCCAGCAGCTTAAAGTTGGGGGGACGGGAGGGCTACACCTTC
V: TRBV18; J: TRBJ2-7; size: once; length: 16; D: TRBD1; CDR3: CASSLASGQGAYEQYF; DNA: TGTGCCAGCTCATTAGCGTCGGGACAGGGGGCCTACGAGCAGTACTTC
V: TRBV9; J: TRBJ1-2; size: .; length: 16; D: TRBD1; CDR3: CASSVAIGLDRDGYTF; DNA: TGTGCCAGCAGCGTAGCTATAGGGTTGGACAGGGATGGCTACACCTTC
V: TRBV2; J: TRBJ1-1; size: .; length: 9; D: .; CDR3: CAGSDKAFF; DNA: TGTGCCGGCTCTGATAAGGCTTTCTTT
V: TRBV6-1; J: TRBJ2-2; size: .; length: 15; D: .; CDR3: CASSLMAANTGELFF; DNA: TGTGCCAGCAGCCTGATGGCAGCGAACACCGGGGAGCTGTTTTTT
V: TRBV11-2; J: TRBJ2-7; size: .; length: 15; D: .; CDR3: CASSLDYGRAYEQYF; DNA: TGTGCCAGCAGCTTAGATTACGGCAGGGCCTACGAGCAGTACTTC
V: TRBV5-4; J: TRBJ1-1; size: .; length: 12; D: .; CDR3: CASSAGSPEAFF; DNA: TGTGCCAGCAGCGCCGGGAGCCCTGAAGCTTTCTTT
V: TRBV2; J: TRBJ2-5; size: .; length: 13; D: .; CDR3: CASSVGERETQYF; DNA: TGTGCCAGCAGTGTCGGAGAGCGGGAGACCCAGTACTTC
V: TRBV12-5; J: TRBJ2-3; size: .; length: 16; D: .; CDR3: CASGFLLETLTDTQYF; DNA: TGTGCTAGTGGTTTTCTACTAGAAACCCTCACAGATACGCAGTATTTT
V: TRBV6-5; J: TRBJ1-2; size: .; length: 15; D: TRBD1; CDR3: CASSRYGTGDLGYTF; DNA: TGTGCCAGCAGTCGATACGGGACAGGGGATTTGGGCTACACCTTC
V: TRBV7-2; J: TRBJ1-2; size: .; length: 14; D: .; CDR3: CASSLDTGGYGYTF; DNA: TGTGCCAGCAGCTTAGACACGGGAGGCTATGGCTACACCTTC
V: TRBV6-5; J: TRBJ2-7; size: .; length: 15; D: TRBD2; CDR3: CASSYGEGGSYEQYF; DNA: TGTGCCAGCAGTTATGGGGAGGGAGGCTCCTACGAGCAGTACTTC
V: TRBV1; J: TRBJ2-5; size: once; length: 17; D: .; CDR3: CTSARLAGRSGQETQYF; DNA: TGCACCAGCGCCCGACTAGCGGGGAGGTCTGGGCAAGAGACCCAGTACTTC
V: TRBV5-6; J: TRBJ2-6; size: .; length: 15; D: TRBD1; CDR3: CASSGQVSGANVLTF; DNA: TGTGCCAGCAGCGGACAGGTATCTGGGGCCAACGTCCTGACTTTC
V: TRBV6-1; J: TRBJ2-1; size: .; length: 12; D: .; CDR3: CASTETFNEQFF; DNA: TGTGCCAGCACCGAAACTTTCAATGAGCAGTTCTTC